These T cell receptor beta chains were read from a single sample in a study of blood T cells in healthy people across ages. In TCRdb, the 5' RACE reads were re-called with MiXCR into one record per CDR3 protein. The table includes approximately 830,000 distinct CDR3 sequences, around 62% detected once. The sample taken for sequencing was blood. The receptor source for this set is a man younger than 45 in good health. Both conserved end residues are part of each CDR3. The D gene is left open where the match is weak. Clone size is stated in some rows and not others, as once, few, many or a class when expanded.

cdr3_length j_call v_call d_call clone_size cdr3_aa cdr3_nt
15 TRBJ2-1 TRBV5-1 - few CASSSLGPNDNEQFF TGCGCCAGCAGCTCGTTAGGGCCCAACGACAATGAGCAGTTCTTC
16 TRBJ2-5 TRBV29-1 TRBD1 - CSVPPPGQGYQETQYF TGCAGCGTCCCTCCCCCGGGACAGGGCTACCAAGAGACCCAGTACTTC
16 TRBJ2-5 TRBV7-2 - many CASSLGDTVIQETQYF TGTGCCAGCAGCTTAGGAGACACGGTGATCCAAGAGACCCAGTACTTC
13 TRBJ2-4 TRBV6-4 TRBD2 - CASSEQRGGQQYF TGTGCCAGCAGTGAACAGCGGGGGGGCCAGCAGTACTTC
14 TRBJ2-5 TRBV5-1 - - CASSLAAIAETQYF TGCGCCAGCAGCTTGGCGGCGATCGCAGAGACCCAGTACTTC
12 TRBJ2-1 TRBV6-2/TRBV6-3 - - CASSYEGDQEFF TGTGCCAGCAGTTACGAAGGGGATCAGGAGTTCTTC
15 TRBJ2-5 TRBV27 TRBD2 - CASSPLGLVLETQYF TGTGCCAGCAGTCCTCTGGGACTAGTCCTCGAGACCCAGTACTTC
14 TRBJ2-5 TRBV6-2/TRBV6-3 - - CASTPQRFKETQYF TGTGCCAGCACCCCTCAGAGGTTTAAGGAGACCCAGTACTTC
13 TRBJ1-2 TRBV21-1 - - CASNGDRAGGYTF TGTGCCAGCAATGGGGACAGGGCCGGCGGCTACACCTTC
13 TRBJ2-7 TRBV20-1 - many CSATSSRGYEQYF TGCAGTGCTACCTCCTCGAGGGGCTACGAGCAGTACTTC
14 TRBJ2-7 TRBV7-2 - - CASSLDLQMGEQYF TGTGCCAGCAGCTTAGACCTTCAAATGGGCGAGCAGTACTTC
15 TRBJ2-7 TRBV6-5 TRBD2 few CASSYSSGGAYEQYF TGTGCCAGCAGTTACTCGAGCGGGGGGGCTTACGAGCAGTACTTC
18 TRBJ2-6 TRBV27 TRBD1 - CASSLSGDRDSGANVLTF TGTGCCAGCAGTTTATCTGGGGACAGGGACTCGGGGGCCAACGTCCTGACTTTC
15 TRBJ1-1 TRBV20-1 TRBD1 - CSARGTVGMNTEAFF TGCAGTGCCAGGGGGACAGTCGGGATGAACACTGAAGCTTTCTTT
17 TRBJ2-5 TRBV11-1 - - CASSLAGEATIQETQYF TGTGCCAGCAGCTTAGCGGGGGAGGCGACCATCCAAGAGACCCAGTACTTC
15 TRBJ2-7 TRBV15 TRBD1 - CATSRFPGQGTEQYF TGTGCCACCAGCAGATTCCCCGGACAGGGGACCGAGCAGTACTTC
14 TRBJ1-2 TRBV7-2 TRBD1 few CASVRETGPYGYTF TGTGCCAGCGTGCGGGAGACAGGGCCCTATGGCTACACCTTC
19 TRBJ2-7 TRBV20-1 TRBD2 - CSASKFGSGRARDFYEQYF TGCAGTGCTAGCAAGTTTGGTAGCGGGAGGGCCAGAGATTTCTACGAGCAGTACTTC
17 TRBJ2-1 TRBV29-1 - - CSVEVGGTTSSYNEQFF TGCAGCGTTGAAGTCGGAGGGACAACGAGCTCCTACAATGAGCAGTTCTTC
15 TRBJ2-3 TRBV4-3 - - CASSSSLHGTDTQYF TGCGCCAGCAGCTCCAGCCTACACGGCACAGATACGCAGTATTTT
13 TRBJ1-2 TRBV7-9 - - CASSVRSNYGYTF TGTGCCAGCAGTGTCAGATCTAACTATGGCTACACCTTC
16 TRBJ2-7 TRBV20-1 - - CSARDGGGGASYEQYF TGCAGTGCTAGAGATGGAGGTGGGGGGGCCTCCTACGAGCAGTACTTC
14 TRBJ1-2 TRBV3-1 TRBD1 - CASSQGGTENGYTF TGTGCCAGCAGCCAAGGAGGGACAGAAAATGGCTACACCTTC
14 TRBJ2-7 TRBV12-3/TRBV12-4 - - CASSFWGAPGEQYF TGTGCCAGCAGTTTTTGGGGGGCACCGGGCGAGCAGTACTTC
13 TRBJ1-2 TRBV6-5 - - CATYGPGGYGYTF TGTGCCACCTACGGGCCGGGTGGGTATGGCTACACCTTC
12 TRBJ1-2 TRBV10-3 - - CAISMEGHGYTF TGTGCCATCAGTATGGAGGGGCATGGCTACACCTTC